The entry that follows covers one T cell receptor beta chain sequence. The sample carries other DNA sequences with the same CDR3. The CDR3 is 16 residues long. After removal of 3 bases from V and 6 bases from J, the junction contained 3 bases not matched to a gene. CDR1 and CDR2 from the germline V gene are SGHTA and FQGNSA. The data derive from a study of shared clonotypes between healthy human individuals. Repertoires were generated with immunoSEQ multiplex PCR, while TCRdb's copy carries only in-frame clones and drops some. The table lists millions of clones, approximately 95% of them singletons. Specimen: naive CD4+ T cells from PBMCs. Subset defined: CD45RA+ positively selected. The source of this sequence is a man aged 18 to 30 in good health. Some clones in this sample may be carry-over from other donors' samples. The chain uses TRBV7-2 and TRBJ2-3; 16 positions agree with TRBD2. The CDR3 DNA follows: TGTGCCAGCAGCTTGGGACTAGCGGGAGGGGCTGATACGCAGTATTTT. Translation gives CASSLGLAGGADTQYF.